One sample yielded the 16 T cell receptor beta chains listed below, sequenced in a study of cytomegalovirus exposure and HLA in healthy donors. The PCR contained 60 Vbeta and 13 Jbeta primers. Method: immunoSEQ multiplex PCR; TCRdb's copy keeps in-frame clones and lacks some. The sample records around 130,000 clones, roughly 76% being singletons. The sequencing input was PBMCs. These receptors all come from a female donor in good health and CMV-seronegative.

The chain combines TRBV29-1 with TRBJ2-5, with a tentative D call TRBD1 (5 bases). Germline CDR1 is SQVTM and CDR2 is ANQGSEA. Trimming cost V 5 bases and J 5 bases, with 12 bases left between them. The CDR3 loop spans 12 amino acids. The CDR3 region has the DNA TGCAGCGTTCAGGGCTTCGGGGAGACCCAGTACTTC. It codes for CSVQGFGETQYF. The whole variable domain, remainder taken from reference TRBV29-1 and TRBJ2-5, is SAVISQKPSRDICQRGTSLTIQCQVDSQVTMMFWYRQQPGQSLTLIATANQGSEATYESGFVIDKFPISRPNLTFSTLTVSNMSPEDSSIYLCSVQGFGETQYFGPGTRLLVL.

The gene calls are TRBV7-6 and TRBJ2-7, with 7 bases matching TRBD1. Germline V gene sequence: CDR1 SGHVS, CDR2 FNYEAQ. The ends lost 5 bases at V and 3 bases at J; junction bases unmatched: 4. There are 13 residues in the CDR3. The chain's CDR3 is CASSNRGGYEQYF. CDR3 bases: TGTGCCAGCAGCAACAGGGGTGGCTACGAGCAGTACTTC.

In nucleotides, the CDR3 is TGTGCCACCAGCAGATCCCCCAGAGGCGGGGAGACCCAGTACTTC. Translation: CATSRSPRGGETQYF. The chain carries TRBV15 and TRBJ2-5; tentative D call: TRBD2 (5 bases). This CDR3 spans 15 amino acids. Trimming pared 2 bases from V and 5 bases from J, leaving 15 bases between. CDR1 and CDR2 from the germline V gene are LNHNV and YYDKDF (reference sequence).

CDR3 sequence (DNA): TGTGCCAGCAGCTTCAGGGGGGTCACTGAAGCTTTCTTT. Translated, it gives CASSFRGVTEAFF. V usage is TRBV28 and J usage is TRBJ1-1; TRBD1 aligns across 7 bases. The ends lost 6 bases at V and 4 bases at J; junction bases unmatched: 5. Per the germline V gene, CDR1 is MDHEN and CDR2 is SYDVKM. There are 13 residues in the CDR3. Full variable domain (rest looked up from reference TRBV28 and TRBJ1-1): DVKVTQSSRYLVKRTGEKVFLECVQDMDHENMFWYRQDPGLGLRLIYFSYDVKMKEKGDIPEGYSVSREKKERFSLILESASTNQTSMYLCASSFRGVTEAFFGQGTRLTVV.

The rearrangement uses TRBV27 and TRBJ2-1, with TRBD1 as a possible D gene (5 bases). Germline V gene data show CDR1 as MNHEY and CDR2 as SMNVEV (reference sequence). The CDR3 extends over 17 amino acids. V lost 10 bases and J lost 5, with 27 bases in between. The CDR3: CAIRPSLGAEDNNEQFF. The CDR3, as DNA: TGTGCCATCCGACCTTCTCTTGGGGCAGAGGATAACAATGAGCAGTTCTTC.

This clone was observed a handful of times. The rearrangement links TRBV2 to TRBJ1-1, with TRBD1 matching 7 bases. The CDR3 extends over 14 amino acids. Trimming took 7 bases from V and 0 from J; bases not matched to a gene: 5. Germline lookup yields CDR1 SNHLY and CDR2 FYNNEI. CDR3 in DNA: TGTGCCAGCACCCCGGACAGGCTGAACACTGAAGCTTTCTTT. Translated, it gives CASTPDRLNTEAFF.

This clone was counted between two and nine times. The genes are TRBV6-6 and TRBJ1-1; no reliable D call. The CDR3 is 12 amino acids. CDR1 is MNHNY, CDR2 SVGAGI, per germline (reference sequence). V lost 7 bases and J 6 bases, leaving 12 bases between the germline ends. The CDR3, as DNA: TGTGCCAGCAAAACGGCAGGCCCTGAAGCTTTCTTT. Its protein is CASKTAGPEAFF.

The chain has TRBV4-1 and TRBJ2-7; TRBD2 might be the D (5 bases). The V and J ends lost 0 bases and 4 bases respectively, with 19 bases between them. Germline V CDR1 and CDR2: MGHRA, YSYEKL. The CDR3 totals 17 residues. The CDR3 region has the DNA TGCGCCAGCAGCCAAGATAGGTTGACGGGAAAGGGTTACGAGCAGTACTTC. Amino acid sequence: CASSQDRLTGKGYEQYF.

This clone was found once. V gene TRBV4-1 combines with J gene TRBJ1-1; 7 bases line up with TRBD1. There are 15 residues in the CDR3. With 4 bases clipped from V and 0 bases from J, the junction kept 5 bases outside the gene matches. Germline values: CDR1 MGHRA, CDR2 YSYEKL. CDR3 in amino acids: CASSLDRAMNTEAFF. DNA for the CDR3: TGCGCCAGCAGCCTAGACAGGGCCATGAACACTGAAGCTTTCTTT.

This sequence joins TRBV27 and TRBJ1-2, with 7 bases identical to TRBD1. This CDR3 region has 13 residues. The junction had 5 bases not matched to a gene; V was cut back by 5 bases and J by 5 bases. Germline V CDR1 and CDR2: MNHEY, SMNVEV (reference sequence). CDR3 sequence: CASSDWTGYGYTF. The CDR3 nucleotides read TGTGCCAGCAGTGATTGGACAGGTTATGGCTACACCTTC.

The chain is built from TRBV7-9 and TRBJ2-7; 7 bases fit TRBD1. Looked up from germline, CDR1 is SEHNR and CDR2 is FQNEAQ (reference sequence). V lost 4 bases to trimming and J lost 3 bases; unmatched junction nucleotides: 9. The CDR3 totals 15 residues. The CDR3 DNA reads TGTGCCAGCAGCTCACCGGGACAGCCCTACTACGAGCAGTACTTC. Translating it yields CASSSPGQPYYEQYF.

For this clone: No conserved phenylalanine or tryptophan is present at the end of the CDR3, so a read error is the likely explanation. This chain joins TRBV10-3 and TRBJ2-3; TRBD2 matches 7 bases. Germline V gene lookup returns CDR1 ENHRY and CDR2 SYGVKD. The CDR3 length is 13 residues. V was clipped by 7 bases and J by 2 bases; unmatched bases: 3. The CDR3 nucleotides are TGTGCCATCAATCGGGACTACACAGATACGCAGTATGTT. It encodes CAINRDYTDTQYV.

V and J are TRBV15 and TRBJ2-3; TRBD1 aligns across 8 bases. V shed 4 bases and J 3 bases; nucleotides not matched to a gene: 9. The CDR3 has 16 amino acids. Germline loops: CDR1 LNHNV, CDR2 YYDKDF (reference sequence). The CDR3 region is CATSTRQGSVTDTQYF. DNA for the CDR3: TGTGCCACCAGCACCCGACAGGGGAGCGTGACAGATACGCAGTATTTT.

The chain recombines TRBV5-8 with TRBJ1-5, with D possibly being TRBD1 (6 bases). The CDR3 spans 16 residues. Per germline, CDR1 SGHTS and CDR2 YDEGEE. V lost 1 base and J lost 5, with 16 bases in between. The CDR3 coding sequence is TGTGCCAGCAGCTTGCAATACAGCCAGGGGTATCAGCCCCAGCATTTT. Its translation: CASSLQYSQGYQPQHF.

This rearrangement joins TRBV21-1 to TRBJ2-6; the table's TRBD1 call for D was not verified on the DNA. TRBV21-1 is an annotated pseudogene. The CDR3 totals 15 residues. The CDR3 coding sequence is TGTGCCAGCCCTACAGGGGGCTCTGGGGCCAACGTCCTGACTTTC. This sequence encodes CASPTGGSGANVLTF.

This CDR3 reads CASSLVGLSSYEQYF. The CDR3 region has the DNA TGTGCCAGCAGCTTAGTCGGACTGTCCTCCTACGAGCAGTACTTC. The V and J genes are TRBV11-2 and TRBJ2-7; D might be TRBD2 (5 bases). Germline V gene sequence: CDR1 SGHAT, CDR2 FQNNGV. Trimming took 1 base from V and 0 from J, leaving 10 bases between them. The CDR3 has 15 residues.